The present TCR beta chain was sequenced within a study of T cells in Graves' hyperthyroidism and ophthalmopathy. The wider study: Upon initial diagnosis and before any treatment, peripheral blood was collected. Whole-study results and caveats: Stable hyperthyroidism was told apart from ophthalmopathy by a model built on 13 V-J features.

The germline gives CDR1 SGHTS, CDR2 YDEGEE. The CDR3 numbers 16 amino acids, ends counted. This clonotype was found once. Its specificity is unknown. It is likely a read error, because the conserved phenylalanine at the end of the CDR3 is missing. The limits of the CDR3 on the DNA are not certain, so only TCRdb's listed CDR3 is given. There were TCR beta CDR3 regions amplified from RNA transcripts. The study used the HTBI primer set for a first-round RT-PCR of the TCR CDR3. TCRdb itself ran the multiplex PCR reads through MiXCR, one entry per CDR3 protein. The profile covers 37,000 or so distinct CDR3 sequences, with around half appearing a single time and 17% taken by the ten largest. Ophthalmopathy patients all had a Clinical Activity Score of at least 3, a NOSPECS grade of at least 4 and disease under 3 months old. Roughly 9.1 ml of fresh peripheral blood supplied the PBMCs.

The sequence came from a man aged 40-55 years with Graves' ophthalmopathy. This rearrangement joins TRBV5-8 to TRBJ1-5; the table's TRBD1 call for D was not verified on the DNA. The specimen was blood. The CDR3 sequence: CASSLHTGMGNQPQRY.